Shown below are 30 T cell receptor beta chains from a single sample sequenced in a study of blood T cell repertoires in COVID-19. Profiled with immunoSEQ multiplex PCR; TCRdb holds only in-frame clones, not every one. The sample carries about 200,000 clones, around three quarters recorded once. Sequences were obtained from peripheral blood. The receptors stem from a woman in her 70s with acute or convalescent COVID-19.

The J gene is TRBJ1-1, the V gene TRBV29-1; 11 bases align to TRBD1. Germline CDR1 SQVTM, CDR2 ANQGSEA. CDR3 length equals 14 residues. CDR3 nucleotide sequence: TGCAGGGCGGGACAGGGGGTCGCAGGCACTGAAGCTTTCTTT. This encodes CRAGQGVAGTEAFF.

The CDR3 loop is CASSTEAGPQETQYF. In nucleotides, the CDR3 is TGTGCCAGCAGTACCGAAGCGGGGCCCCAAGAGACCCAGTACTTC. V and J are TRBV6-5 and TRBJ2-5; 7 bases match TRBD2. Germline loops: CDR1 MNHEY, CDR2 SVGAGI. V shed 5 bases, J shed 1 base, and the junction held 7 bases outside the gene matches. The CDR3 spans 15 residues.

This clone has a single count. The chain links TRBV6-5 to TRBJ1-1; perhaps TRBD1 as D (6 bases). From germline, CDR1 is MNHEY and CDR2 SVGAGI. V was shortened by 6 bases and J by 0 bases, with 11 bases between the two germline ends. The CDR3 runs to 14 residues. CDR3 protein: CASRRGDMNTEAFF. In DNA form, the CDR3 reads TGTGCCAGCAGGAGAGGGGACATGAACACTGAAGCTTTCTTT.

This clone was counted between two and nine times. This chain joins TRBV9 and TRBJ2-1; 10 bases match TRBD2. The CDR3 extends over 15 amino acids. Per germline, CDR1 SGDLS and CDR2 YYNGEE. With 0 bases clipped from V and 9 bases from J, the junction kept 6 bases outside the gene matches. The CDR3 DNA is TGTGCCAGCAGCGTAGTGAGCGGGGGGGTTAGTGAGCAGTTCTTC. Protein sequence: CASSVVSGGVSEQFF. Together with reference TRBV9 and TRBJ2-1, the CDR3 gives the full variable domain: DSGVTQTPKHLITATGQRVTLRCSPRSGDLSVYWYQQSLDQGLQFLIQYYNGEERAKGNILERFSAQQFPDLHSELNLSSLELGDSALYFCASSVVSGGVSEQFFGPGTRLTVL.

The J gene is TRBJ2-7, the V gene TRBV6-5; 8 bases agree with TRBD1. The CDR3 sequence is 15 residues long. Per germline, CDR1 MNHEY and CDR2 SVGAGI. The ends lost 2 bases at V and 5 bases at J; junction bases unmatched: 8. DNA of the CDR3: TGTGCCAGCAGTTACCTGGGGACAGGACCCAACGAGCAGTACTTC. Translation gives CASSYLGTGPNEQYF.

The chain recombines TRBV4-2 with TRBJ2-1; weak D call: TRBD2 (5 bases). There are 16 residues in the CDR3. The germline V gene has CDR1 LGHNA and CDR2 YNFKEQ. Trimming removed 1 base from V and 5 bases from J, with 15 bases in between. The CDR3 sequence: CASSQVGGPVNNEQFF. CDR3 bases: TGTGCCAGCAGCCAAGTGGGCGGGCCCGTTAACAATGAGCAGTTCTTC.

The J gene is TRBJ1-5, the V gene TRBV21-1; the table gives TRBD1 as D, unverified against the DNA. TRBV21-1 is recorded as a pseudogene. This CDR3 is built from 15 residues. CDR3 coding DNA: TGTGCCAGCACCCTAGACAGGGGATCCAATCAGCCCCAGCATTTT. It translates to CASTLDRGSNQPQHF.

A remark on this clone: At one end, the junction sequence differs from germline, possibly due to a read error. The gene calls are TRBV19 and TRBJ1-1; TRBD1 is a possible D gene (5 bases). The CDR3 contains 14 residues. Germline lookup yields CDR1 LNHDA and CDR2 SQIVND (reference sequence). CDR3 nucleotides: TGTGCCAGTAGTATGAGGGGCGGGAACACTGAAGCTCTCTTT. Translated: CASSMRGGNTEALF.

This clone was seen just once. This sequence joins TRBV10-2 and TRBJ2-1; possibly TRBD2 for D (6 bases). V gave up 3 bases and J gave up 4 bases, with 13 bases separating them. Germline V CDR1 and CDR2: WSHSY, SAAADI. The CDR3 loop spans 15 amino acids. The CDR3 spells CASSENPEGYNEQFF. CDR3 nucleotide sequence: TGCGCCAGCAGTGAAAACCCGGAGGGATACAATGAGCAGTTCTTC.

Only a few counts were recorded for this clone. The chain links TRBV29-1 to TRBJ1-2, with 8 nucleotides matching TRBD1. Germline V gives CDR1 SQVTM, CDR2 ANQGSEA. This CDR3 has 13 residues. V lost 5 bases to trimming and J lost 7 bases; unmatched junction nucleotides: 9. CDR3 in amino acids: CSVSQQGDLGYTF. CDR3 nucleotide sequence: TGCAGCGTTTCACAACAGGGGGATCTTGGCTACACCTTC.

This clone was detected once. J is TRBJ1-1 and V is TRBV29-1; 7 nucleotides align to TRBD1. Germline trimming cut 6 bases from V and 6 bases from J; bases unmatched to any gene: 10. CDR1 is SQVTM, CDR2 ANQGSEA, per germline. This CDR3 spans 13 amino acids. As DNA, the CDR3 is TGCAGCGTAATGACAGGGTTGGCGGCTGAAGCTTTCTTT. Translating it yields CSVMTGLAAEAFF.

The chain recombines TRBV18 with TRBJ1-1, with TRBD1 matching over 10 bases. Trimming removed 4 bases from V and 3 bases from J; junction bases left unmatched: 2. Germline CDR1 and CDR2: KGHSH and LQKENI. The CDR3 extends over 14 amino acids. CDR3 sequence: CASSQGTGDTEAFF. CDR3 nucleotide sequence: TGTGCCAGCTCACAAGGGACAGGGGACACTGAAGCTTTCTTT.

The genes are TRBV4-2 and TRBJ2-5; D is undetermined. CDR1 and CDR2 (germline): LGHNA, YNFKEQ. The CDR3 spans 14 residues. V was trimmed by 4 bases and J by 2 bases, leaving 11 bases between them. CDR3 amino acids: CASSRSLGQETQYF. The CDR3 DNA follows: TGTGCCAGCAGCCGATCCCTAGGACAAGAGACCCAGTACTTC.

The gene calls are TRBV2 and TRBJ1-2; 7 nucleotides align to TRBD1. J gave up 10 bases and V 6 bases, and 11 bases lay outside the gene matches. Looked up from germline, CDR1 is SNHLY and CDR2 is FYNNEI. This CDR3 is 13 amino acids long. CDR3 amino acids: CASRARGGQHYTF. The DNA of the CDR3 is TGTGCCAGCAGGGCGAGAGGGGGCCAACACTACACCTTC.

This clone was counted a few times. This chain connects TRBV20-1 to TRBJ1-5, with D tentatively TRBD1 (5 bases). The CDR3 length is 14 residues. The germline V and J ends were trimmed by 3 bases and 3 bases, with 12 bases remaining between them. Germline assignment: CDR1 DFQATT and CDR2 SNEGSKA (reference sequence). In nucleotides, the CDR3 is TGCAGTGCTAGTGACGGGGGTTTCAATCAGCCCCAGCATTTT. This codes for CSASDGGFNQPQHF.

The chain employs TRBV7-9 and TRBJ2-2; TRBD1 might be the D (6 bases). Trimming took off 5 bases at V and 6 bases at J, with 16 bases between the two ends. The germline V gene encodes CDR1 SEHNR and CDR2 FQNEAQ (reference sequence). This CDR3 spans 15 amino acids. This chain's CDR3 is CASSLIGTLAGELFF. CDR3 coding DNA: TGTGCCAGCAGCCTGATAGGGACATTAGCCGGGGAGCTGTTTTTT.

The V gene is TRBV5-1, the J gene TRBJ1-6; tentative D call: TRBD1 (6 bases). Trimming stripped 4 bases from V and 5 bases from J, with 10 bases between. The CDR3 length is 14 residues. Germline assignment: CDR1 SGHRS and CDR2 YFSETQ. The CDR3 protein is CASSPGQNNSPLHF. Written as DNA, the CDR3 is TGCGCCAGCAGCCCTGGACAGAATAATTCACCCCTCCACTTT.

J is TRBJ2-5 and V is TRBV7-6; maybe TRBD1 (5 bases). The CDR3 totals 15 residues. V was cut by 1 base and J by 5 bases, with 14 bases left in between. CDR1 and CDR2 from the germline V gene are SGHVS and FNYEAQ. This chain's CDR3 is CASSLEVRTRETQYF. CDR3 nucleotides: TGTGCCAGCAGCTTAGAGGTTCGGACAAGGGAGACCCAGTACTTC. Looking up the rest from reference TRBV7-6 and TRBJ2-5 gives the full variable domain: GAGVSQSPRYKVTKRGQDVALRCDPISGHVSLYWYRQALGQGPEFLTYFNYEAQQDKSGLPNDRFSAERPEGSISTLTIQRTEQRDSAMYRCASSLEVRTRETQYFGPGTRLLVL.

This chain connects TRBV28 to TRBJ1-1; 8 bases align to TRBD1. V shed 2 bases and J 1 base; nucleotides not matched to a gene: 6. The CDR3 consists of 16 residues. CDR1 and CDR2 (germline): MDHEN, SYDVKM. This chain's CDR3 is CASSLGPGTGNTEAFF. The DNA of the CDR3 is TGTGCCAGCAGTTTAGGTCCCGGGACAGGGAACACTGAAGCTTTCTTT.

The chain carries TRBV28 and TRBJ1-3; 7 bases are a match to TRBD1. The germline V gene encodes CDR1 MDHEN and CDR2 SYDVKM. Losses at the gene ends were 4 bases for V and 4 bases for J; bases not matched to a gene: 7. This CDR3 is 15 amino acids long. The CDR3 coding sequence is TGTGCCAGCAGTTCGGAGGGACAGCGAGGAAACACCATATATTTT. It codes for CASSSEGQRGNTIYF.

This CDR3 reads CASSYRGNTEAFF. Here the CDR3 DNA reads TGTGCCAGCAGTTACAGGGGGAACACTGAAGCTTTCTTT. The V call is TRBV12-3 or TRBV12-4, the J call TRBJ1-1, with 7 bases aligning to TRBD1. The V and J ends lost 4 bases and 1 base, in that order; junction bases with no gene match: 0. This CDR3 is 13 amino acids long.

In its sample, this clone was seen a few times. The chain carries TRBV7-8 and TRBJ1-2; D remains ambiguous. The CDR3 has 14 residues. V was trimmed by 3 bases and J by 2 bases, leaving 10 bases between them. Germline loops: CDR1 SGHVS, CDR2 FQNEAQ. The CDR3 sequence: CASSLNTLNYGYTF. In nucleotides, the CDR3 is TGTGCCAGCAGCTTGAACACGTTAAACTATGGCTACACCTTC.

The genes are TRBV7-3 and TRBJ2-2, with TRBD2 matching over 8 bases. V lost 5 bases and J lost 4; bases outside the gene matches: 6. The CDR3 sequence is 15 residues long. CDR1 SGHTA and CDR2 FQGTGA come from the germline V gene. CDR3 bases: TGTGCCAGCAGCCCAAGCGGGAGTGGCACCGGGGAGCTGTTTTTT. Translation gives CASSPSGSGTGELFF.

Note on this clone: Distinct nucleotide sequences in the sample also encode this CDR3. V and J are TRBV29-1 and TRBJ1-1, with TRBD1 identical over 10 bases. Trimming removed 5 bases from V and 4 bases from J; junction bases left unmatched: 1. From germline, CDR1 is SQVTM and CDR2 ANQGSEA. This CDR3 spans 12 amino acids. The CDR3 sequence is CSVRDRGTEAFF. CDR3 in DNA: TGCAGCGTTCGGGACAGGGGCACTGAAGCTTTCTTT.

This clone was recorded a few times. V usage is TRBV6-1 and J usage is TRBJ2-7; D is perhaps TRBD1 (6 bases). The CDR3 runs 16 residues. Germline V lookup: CDR1 MNHNS, CDR2 SASEGT. The ends were cut back, 2 bases at V and 0 bases at J, with 14 bases in the middle. The CDR3 loop is CASSEHHNRDSYEQYF. The CDR3 DNA reads as TGTGCCAGCAGTGAACACCACAACAGGGACTCCTACGAGCAGTACTTC.

The chain couples TRBV20-1 to TRBJ2-7; possibly TRBD1 for D (7 bases). V shed 3 bases and J shed 2 bases, with 11 bases lying between them. Germline V gene data show CDR1 as DFQATT and CDR2 as SNEGSKA (reference sequence). The CDR3 runs 13 residues. CDR3 sequence (DNA): TGCAGTGCTAGTCGGGGGACAGCCTACGAGCAGTACTTC. Encoded protein: CSASRGTAYEQYF.

This clone turned up a few times. This rearrangement joins TRBV28 to TRBJ1-1, with 8 bases that match TRBD1. Germline CDR1 reads MDHEN; CDR2 reads SYDVKM. The trim removed 0 bases at V and 10 bases at J, leaving 13 bases unmatched. The CDR3 contains 16 residues. CDR3 nucleotide sequence: TGTGCCAGCAGTTTATGGAGGGCAGGGGGCCCCTCCCGAGCTTTCTTT. It translates to CASSLWRAGGPSRAFF.

This rearrangement joins TRBV4-2 to TRBJ2-7, with TRBD1 as a possible D gene (6 bases). Trimming stripped 4 bases from V and 2 bases from J, with 12 bases between. This CDR3 has 14 residues. Germline V lookup: CDR1 LGHNA, CDR2 YNFKEQ. This CDR3 is CASSPPDSTYEQYF. The CDR3 nucleotides read TGTGCCAGCAGCCCTCCGGACAGCACCTACGAGCAGTACTTC.

The gene calls are TRBV6-2 or TRBV6-3 and TRBJ2-7, with TRBD2 matching 11 bases. Unmatched junction bases numbered 5, after V lost 6 bases and J lost 4 bases. The CDR3 is 14 amino acids. CDR1 MNHEY and CDR2 SVGEGT come from the germline V gene. CDR3 loop: CASRPSGRSYEQYF. Written as DNA, the CDR3 is TGTGCCAGCAGACCTAGCGGGAGGTCTTACGAGCAGTACTTC.

The gene calls are TRBV5-1 and TRBJ2-7; the D gene is possibly TRBD1 (6 bases). Trimming shortened V by 4 bases and J by 2 bases, and 13 bases separated the two germline ends. The length of the CDR3 is 14 residues. Per germline, CDR1 SGHRS and CDR2 YFSETQ. The CDR3 reads CASSPWDTTYEQYF. CDR3 DNA: TGCGCCAGCAGCCCTTGGGACACTACCTACGAGCAGTACTTC.